This T cell receptor beta chain is drawn from a study of control samples from healthy donors and cancer patients (TCRdb year 2020). Per the germline V gene (reference sequence), LNHDA is the CDR1 and SQIVND is the CDR2. The trim is 3 bases for V and 2 bases for J, with a gap of 10 bases between the germline ends. Counted from cysteine to phenylalanine, this CDR3 has 14 amino acids. This entry keeps only the CDR3 DNA: 42 bases, framed from base 1. With respect to this clone: Its cognate antigen has yet to be identified. The sample holds no much larger clone one base away, and base qualities are not on file.

Libraries were prepared through the immunoSEQ multiplex PCR assay. TCRdb retrieved this table from immuneACCESS and kept in-frame rearrangements only. Not all clones are present; in checked studies, unresolved V genes account for under half, and no reason is known for the remainder. This sample gives 65,000 to 90,000 clones in total; approximately 94% of them show up just once. Together, the top ten hold over 2.5% of the sample. Material for sequencing was blood. This chain joins TRBV19 to TRBJ1-1, and the D gene may be TRBD1, 5 bases matching. The receptor's source is a woman aged 25 to 39 in good health. The DNA sequence is TGTGCCAGTAGTATCCCGGGGGGAAACACTGAAGCTTTCTTT. This gives the protein CASSIPGGNTEAFF.